Below, 16 T cell receptor beta chains from the same sample are listed, as sequenced in a study of regulatory T cells in long-lasting Graves disease. According to the study, TCR beta libraries were built with iRepertoire HTBI primers and CDR3-region Arm-PCR. TCRdb called the multiplex PCR reads again in MiXCR, with one record for every CDR3 protein. The data hold 400,000 or so distinct CDR3 sequences, with less than 25% observed a single time. Regarding time point: persistent/refractory GD, antithyroid drugs over 5 years with positive TRAb. Extracted RNA from PBMCs served as the source of the TCR library. This specimen was peripheral blood mononuclear cells (PBMCs), taken when the disease was refractory, from a patient treated with antithyroid drugs. The receptors were sampled from a female donor with Graves disease.

This clonotype was recorded a few times. This rearrangement joins TRBV5-6 to TRBJ2-6, with 9 bases aligning to TRBD2. The V and J ends lost 0 bases and 0 bases, in that order; junction bases with no gene match: 4. CDR3 length: 18 amino acids. Germline lookup yields CDR1 SGHDT and CDR2 YYEEEE. DNA of the CDR3: TGTGCCAGCAGCTTGGGACTAGCGGAAATCTCTGGGGCCAACGTCCTGACTTTC. It codes for CASSLGLAEISGANVLTF.

This clonotype has only a few counts. V usage is TRBV29-1 and J usage is TRBJ2-5; D call uncertain. The end of the DNA is better explained by TRBJ2-1, so the J call may be wrong. The CDR3 extends over 14 amino acids. The germline gives CDR1 SQVTM, CDR2 ANQGSEA. CDR3 sequence (DNA): TGCAGCGTTGAAGACCGGCAGGTGAACAATGAGCAGTTCTTC. Translated: CSVEDRQVNNEQFF.

This clonotype was seen only a few times. V and J are TRBV12-3 or TRBV12-4 and TRBJ1-1; D gene ambiguous. The CDR3 runs to 15 residues. V was shortened by 2 bases and J by 4 bases, with 14 bases between the two germline ends. The CDR3 region has the DNA TGTGCCAGCAGTTTATTGGGGTTCGGGAGCACTGAAGCTTTCTTT. It codes for CASSLLGFGSTEAFF.

This sequence joins TRBV12-3 or TRBV12-4 and TRBJ2-2, with D unresolved. There are 14 residues in the CDR3. Between the trimmed V and J ends, which lost 1 base and 2 bases, there was a span of 5 bases. This CDR3 is CASSLGDNTGELFF. Here the CDR3 DNA reads TGTGCCAGCAGTTTAGGAGACAACACCGGGGAGCTGTTTTTT.

This clonotype was counted only a few times. The rearrangement uses TRBV12-3 or TRBV12-4 and TRBJ2-7, with D possibly being TRBD1 (6 bases). The CDR3 totals 16 residues. V dropped 5 bases and J dropped 3 bases, with 20 bases sitting between them. CDR3 loop: CASSPYRTGNDYEQYF. DNA of the CDR3: TGTGCCAGCAGTCCATACCGAACAGGGAACGACTACGAGCAGTACTTC.

This clonotype came up many times. This chain links TRBV7-2 with TRBJ2-1; possible D gene TRBD1, 6 bases. This CDR3 comprises 15 residues. V was shortened by 5 bases and J by 0 bases, with 11 bases between the two germline ends. Looked up from germline, CDR1 is SGHTA and CDR2 is FQGNSA. The CDR3 sequence: CASSRDISSYNEQFF. The CDR3 region has the DNA TGTGCCAGCAGCCGGGACATAAGCTCCTACAATGAGCAGTTCTTC.

This clonotype was counted at least ten times. The gene calls are TRBV5-5 and TRBJ1-5, with 10 bases aligning to TRBD1. The CDR3 runs to 17 residues. J lost 4 bases, V lost 4 bases, and 11 bases had no gene match. The germline V gene has CDR1 SGHKS and CDR2 YYEKEE (reference sequence). The CDR3 DNA is TGTGCCAGCAGCCCCTCACCGTGGACAGGGGGGAATCAGCCCCAGCATTTT. Encoded protein: CASSPSPWTGGNQPQHF. Variable domain in full (rest from reference TRBV5-5 and TRBJ1-5): DAGVTQSPTHLIKTRGQQVTLRCSPISGHKSVSWYQQVLGQGPQFIFQYYEKEERGRGNFPDRFSARQFPNYSSELNVNALLLGDSALYLCASSPSPWTGGNQPQHFGDGTRLSIL.

This clonotype occurred many times. The chain combines TRBV20-1 with TRBJ1-1; the match to TRBD1 covers 8 bases. CDR3 length: 14 residues. The germline V gene encodes CDR1 DFQATT and CDR2 SNEGSKA (reference sequence). V dropped 5 bases and J dropped 1; count of bases not matched to a gene: 6. CDR3 bases: TGCAGTGCTTACTTGACAGGGGCGAACACTGAAGCTTTCTTT. Translated, it gives CSAYLTGANTEAFF.

This clonotype was picked up many times. CDR3 amino acids: CASSLDTGWVSGYTF. The CDR3 DNA is TGTGCCAGCAGCTTAGATACAGGGTGGGTGTCTGGCTACACCTTC. The V call is TRBV7-2, the J call TRBJ1-2, with D possibly TRBD1 on 6 matching bases. CDR3 length: 15 residues. CDR1 and CDR2 from the germline V gene are SGHTA and FQGNSA. The V and J ends lost 1 base and 7 bases respectively, with 16 bases between them. Variable domain in full (rest from reference TRBV7-2 and TRBJ1-2): GAGVSQSPSNKVTEKGKDVELRCDPISGHTALYWYRQSLGQGLEFLIYFQGNSAPDKSGLPSDRFSAERTGGSVSTLTIQRTQQEDSAVYLCASSLDTGWVSGYTFGSGTRLTVV.

Ten or more counts support this clonotype. The chain uses TRBV27 and TRBJ2-7, with D hard to call. Germline CDR1 reads MNHEY; CDR2 reads SMNVEV (reference sequence). V lost 0 bases and J 0 bases, leaving 12 bases between the germline ends. The CDR3 has 16 residues. CDR3 sequence (DNA): TGTGCCAGCAGTTTATCGGCCCCAAAAAGCTCCTACGAGCAGTACTTC. Amino acids: CASSLSAPKSSYEQYF.

The V call is TRBV20-1, the J call TRBJ2-2, with D possibly TRBD2 on 6 matching bases. The CDR3 runs to 15 residues. From germline, CDR1 is DFQATT and CDR2 SNEGSKA (reference sequence). V gave up 4 bases and J gave up 3 bases, with 15 bases separating them. Here the CDR3 reads CSANPVGLDTGELFF. The CDR3 DNA reads TGCAGTGCTAATCCTGTGGGACTGGACACCGGGGAGCTGTTTTTT.

The chain joins TRBV10-3 to TRBJ2-1; TRBD2 agrees at 15 bases. Germline V gene lookup returns CDR1 ENHRY and CDR2 SYGVKD. The CDR3 contains 17 residues. The junction had 7 bases not matched to a gene; V was cut back by 6 bases and J by 4 bases. The DNA of the CDR3 is TGTGCCATCAGAGACGACGGACTAGCGGGAGGGTACAATGAGCAGTTCTTC. Protein sequence: CAIRDDGLAGGYNEQFF.

This rearrangement joins TRBV18 to TRBJ1-1, with D tentatively TRBD1 (6 bases). Trimming took 0 bases from V and 0 from J, leaving 14 bases between them. The CDR3 has 17 amino acids. Germline CDR1 KGHSH, CDR2 LQKENI. CDR3 sequence: CASSPPRGGDMNTEAFF. In DNA, the CDR3 is TGTGCCAGCTCACCACCGAGGGGGGGCGACATGAACACTGAAGCTTTCTTT.

The sample holds many counts of this clonotype. V usage is TRBV12-3 or TRBV12-4 and J usage is TRBJ1-1; D possibly corresponds to TRBD1 (5 bases). The CDR3 is 13 amino acids. The V end lost 6 bases, the J end lost 6 bases, and 14 bases lay between the germline ends. The CDR3 DNA follows: TGTGCCAGCAGCCCTAACCAGGGTTCTGAAGCTTTCTTT. Amino acid sequence: CASSPNQGSEAFF.

The chain recombines TRBV6-2 or TRBV6-3 with TRBJ1-1; TRBD1 might be the D (5 bases). Germline V gene data show CDR1 as MNHEY and CDR2 as SVGEGT. The CDR3 runs 17 residues. With 0 bases removed from V and 5 bases from J, the gap between germline ends came to 19 bases. DNA of the CDR3: TGTGCCAGCAGTTACTCCATCGCCGGGGCCGGGGGAACTGAAGCTTTCTTT. Amino acids: CASSYSIAGAGGTEAFF.

J is TRBJ1-2 and V is TRBV28; 8 bases agree with TRBD1. CDR1 and CDR2 from the germline V gene are MDHEN and SYDVKM. The CDR3 covers 13 residues. V trimming: 4 bases; J trimming: 6 bases; junction bases outside the gene matches: 4. The CDR3 DNA reads TGTGCCAGCAGTTCCAGGGGGCTGGATGGCTACACCTTC. It translates to CASSSRGLDGYTF.